This TCR beta chain was captured in a study of cytomegalovirus exposure and HLA in healthy donors. General observations from the study: Cytomegalovirus association was assigned to approximately 180 TCR beta chains. Most TCR sequences were uncommon, yet certain public TCRs appeared in many donors.

Germline V lookup: CDR1 SGHNT, CDR2 YENEEA. This CDR3 is 13 amino acids long. Trimming took off 4 bases at V and 2 bases at J, with 7 bases between the two ends. To note about this clone: The antigen is undetermined.

Profiled with immunoSEQ multiplex PCR; TCRdb holds only in-frame clones, not every one. This table has 90,000 to 150,000 clones, 85% to 90% appearing once. The receptor comes from a woman in her late teens or twenties in good health and CMV-seropositive. Sequencing was performed on PBMCs. The chain joins TRBV11-3 to TRBJ2-3, with a weak D call TRBD2 (6 bases). The CDR3 is CASSSGVTDTQYF. CDR3 DNA sequence: TGTGCCAGCAGCTCGGGGGTCACAGATACGCAGTATTTT.